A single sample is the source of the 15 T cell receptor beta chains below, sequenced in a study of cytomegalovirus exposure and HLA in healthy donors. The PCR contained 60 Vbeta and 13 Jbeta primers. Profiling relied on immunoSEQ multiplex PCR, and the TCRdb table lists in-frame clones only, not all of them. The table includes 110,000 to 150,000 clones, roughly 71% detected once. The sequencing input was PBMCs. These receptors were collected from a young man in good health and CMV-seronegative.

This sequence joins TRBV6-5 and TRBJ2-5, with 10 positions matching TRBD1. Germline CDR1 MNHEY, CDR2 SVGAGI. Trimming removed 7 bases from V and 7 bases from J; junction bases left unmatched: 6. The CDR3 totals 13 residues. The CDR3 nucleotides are TGTGCCAGCACCAAAGGACAGGGGGGGACCCAGTACTTC. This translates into CASTKGQGGTQYF.

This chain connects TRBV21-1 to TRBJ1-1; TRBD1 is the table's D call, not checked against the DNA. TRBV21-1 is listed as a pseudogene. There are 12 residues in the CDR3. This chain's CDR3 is CASSGRNTEAFF. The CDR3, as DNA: TGTGCCAGCAGCGGCCGGAACACTGAAGCTTTCTTT.

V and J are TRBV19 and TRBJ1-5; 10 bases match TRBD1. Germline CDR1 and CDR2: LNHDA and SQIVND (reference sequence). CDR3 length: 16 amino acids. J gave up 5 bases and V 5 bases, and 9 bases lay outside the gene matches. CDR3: CASSLRQGAADQPQHF. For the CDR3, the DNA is TGTGCCAGTAGTCTCAGACAGGGGGCGGCGGATCAGCCCCAGCATTTT.

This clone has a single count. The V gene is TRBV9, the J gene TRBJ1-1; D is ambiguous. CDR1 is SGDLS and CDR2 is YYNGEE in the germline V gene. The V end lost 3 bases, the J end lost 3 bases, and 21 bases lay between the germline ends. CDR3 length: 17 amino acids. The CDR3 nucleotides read TGTGCCAGCAGCGCGAAGGCGGGCCAGGTTTATGACACTGAAGCTTTCTTT. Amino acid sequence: CASSAKAGQVYDTEAFF.

CDR3 sequence: CASSLGHGSGNTIYF. CDR3 coding DNA: TGTGCCAGCAGCCTCGGACACGGCTCTGGAAACACCATATATTTT. The rearrangement joins TRBV7-7 to TRBJ1-3; the D gene is possibly TRBD1 (5 bases). This CDR3 is built from 15 residues. V lost 5 bases to trimming and J lost 0 bases, with 11 bases between them. In germline, CDR1 is SSHAT, CDR2 FNYEAQ (reference sequence).

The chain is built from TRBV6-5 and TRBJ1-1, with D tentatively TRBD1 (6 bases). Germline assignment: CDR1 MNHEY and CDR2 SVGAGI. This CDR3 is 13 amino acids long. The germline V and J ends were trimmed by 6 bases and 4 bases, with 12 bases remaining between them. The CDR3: CASSLTGITEAFF. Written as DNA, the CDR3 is TGTGCCAGCAGCTTAACAGGGATCACTGAAGCTTTCTTT.

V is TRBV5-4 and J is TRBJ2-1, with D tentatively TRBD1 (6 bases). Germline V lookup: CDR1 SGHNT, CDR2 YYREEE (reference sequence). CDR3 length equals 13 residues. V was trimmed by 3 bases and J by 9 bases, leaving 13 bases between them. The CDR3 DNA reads TGTGCCAGCAGCTCGGACAGCGCAGCTGAGCAGTTCTTC. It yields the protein CASSSDSAAEQFF.

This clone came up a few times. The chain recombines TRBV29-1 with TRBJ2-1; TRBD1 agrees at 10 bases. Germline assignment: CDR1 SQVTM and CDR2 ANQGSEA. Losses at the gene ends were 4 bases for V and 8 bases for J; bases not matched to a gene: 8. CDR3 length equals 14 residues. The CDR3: CSVGLRTGGDEQFF. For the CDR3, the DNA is TGCAGCGTTGGTCTGAGGACAGGGGGAGATGAGCAGTTCTTC.

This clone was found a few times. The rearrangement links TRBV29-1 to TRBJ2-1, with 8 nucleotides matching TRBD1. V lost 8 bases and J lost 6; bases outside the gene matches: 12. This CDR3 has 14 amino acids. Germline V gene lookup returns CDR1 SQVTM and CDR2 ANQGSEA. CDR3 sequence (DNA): TGCAGCTTCTCCCGGGACAGGTCATTCAATGAGCAGTTCTTC. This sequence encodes CSFSRDRSFNEQFF.

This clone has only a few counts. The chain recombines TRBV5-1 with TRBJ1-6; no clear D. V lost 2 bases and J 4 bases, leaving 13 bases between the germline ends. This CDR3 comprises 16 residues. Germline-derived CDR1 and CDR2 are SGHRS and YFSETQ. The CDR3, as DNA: TGCGCCAGCAGCTTTGTGGAGGGCTCTTATAATTCACCCCTCCACTTT. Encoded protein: CASSFVEGSYNSPLHF.

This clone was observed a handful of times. CDR3 nucleotides: TGTGCCAGCACCCAGACCTACGAGCAGTACTTC. It yields the protein CASTQTYEQYF. The chain joins TRBV7-9 to TRBJ2-7; no clear D. Per the germline V gene, CDR1 is SEHNR and CDR2 is FQNEAQ (reference sequence). The V and J ends lost 7 bases and 2 bases respectively, with 6 bases between them. The CDR3 loop spans 11 amino acids. The entire variable domain, with the rest obtained from reference TRBV7-9 and TRBJ2-7, is as follows: DTGVSQNPRHKITKRGQNVTFRCDPISEHNRLYWYRQTLGQGPEFLTYFQNEAQLEKSRLLSDRFSAERPKGSFSTLEIQRTEQGDSAMYLCASTQTYEQYFGPGTRLTVT.

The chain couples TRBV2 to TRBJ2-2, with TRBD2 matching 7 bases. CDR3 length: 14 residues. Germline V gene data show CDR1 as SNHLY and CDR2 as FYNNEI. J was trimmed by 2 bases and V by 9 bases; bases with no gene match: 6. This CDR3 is CASLGLPNTGELFF. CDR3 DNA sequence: TGTGCCAGTTTGGGACTACCAAACACCGGGGAGCTGTTTTTT. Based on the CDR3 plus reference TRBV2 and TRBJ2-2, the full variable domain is EPEVTQTPSHQVTQMGQEVILRCVPISNHLYFYWYRQILGQKVEFLVSFYNNEISEKSEIFDDQFSVERPDGSNFTLKIRSTKLEDSAMYFCASLGLPNTGELFFGEGSRLTVL.

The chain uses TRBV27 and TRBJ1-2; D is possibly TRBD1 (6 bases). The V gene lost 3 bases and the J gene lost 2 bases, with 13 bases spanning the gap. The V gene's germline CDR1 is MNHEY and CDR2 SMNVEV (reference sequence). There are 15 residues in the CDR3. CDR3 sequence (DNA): TGTGCCAGCAGTTTGTCGGGACACGAAAACTATGGCTACACCTTC. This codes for CASSLSGHENYGYTF.

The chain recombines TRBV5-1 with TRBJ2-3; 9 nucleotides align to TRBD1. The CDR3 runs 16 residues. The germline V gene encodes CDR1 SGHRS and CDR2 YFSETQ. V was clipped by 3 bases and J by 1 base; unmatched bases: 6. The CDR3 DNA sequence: TGCGCCAGCAGCTCTACAGGGGGCTTGGGCACAGATACGCAGTATTTT. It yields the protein CASSSTGGLGTDTQYF.

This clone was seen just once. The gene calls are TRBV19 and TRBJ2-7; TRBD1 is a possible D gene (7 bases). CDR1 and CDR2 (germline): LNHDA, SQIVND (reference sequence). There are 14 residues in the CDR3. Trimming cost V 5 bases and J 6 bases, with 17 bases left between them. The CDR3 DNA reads TGTGCCAGTAGTTCCGGGACAGCGGGCGGCGAGCAGTACTTC. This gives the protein CASSSGTAGGEQYF.